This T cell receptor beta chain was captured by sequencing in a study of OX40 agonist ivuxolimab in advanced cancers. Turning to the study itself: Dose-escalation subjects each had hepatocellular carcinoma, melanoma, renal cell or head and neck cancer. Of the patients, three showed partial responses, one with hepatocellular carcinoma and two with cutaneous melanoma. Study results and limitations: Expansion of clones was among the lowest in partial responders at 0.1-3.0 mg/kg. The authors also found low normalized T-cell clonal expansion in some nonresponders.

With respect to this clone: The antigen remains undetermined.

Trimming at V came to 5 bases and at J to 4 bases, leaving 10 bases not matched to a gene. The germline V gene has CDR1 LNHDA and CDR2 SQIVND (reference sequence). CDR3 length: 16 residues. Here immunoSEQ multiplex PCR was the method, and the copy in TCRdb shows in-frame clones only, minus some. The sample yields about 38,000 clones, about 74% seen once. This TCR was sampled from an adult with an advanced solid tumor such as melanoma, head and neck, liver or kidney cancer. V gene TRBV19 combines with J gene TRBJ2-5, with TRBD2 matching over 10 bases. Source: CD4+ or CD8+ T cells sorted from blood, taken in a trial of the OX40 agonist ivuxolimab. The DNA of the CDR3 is TGTGCCAGTAGTGGAAGACTAGCGGGTTCGCTAGAGACCCAGTACTTC. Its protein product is CASSGRLAGSLETQYF. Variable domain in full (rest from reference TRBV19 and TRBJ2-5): DGGITQSPKYLFRKEGQNVTLSCEQNLNHDAMYWYRQDPGQGLRLIYYSQIVNDFQKGDIAEGYSVSREKKESFPLTVTSAQKNPTAFYLCASSGRLAGSLETQYFGPGTRLLVL.